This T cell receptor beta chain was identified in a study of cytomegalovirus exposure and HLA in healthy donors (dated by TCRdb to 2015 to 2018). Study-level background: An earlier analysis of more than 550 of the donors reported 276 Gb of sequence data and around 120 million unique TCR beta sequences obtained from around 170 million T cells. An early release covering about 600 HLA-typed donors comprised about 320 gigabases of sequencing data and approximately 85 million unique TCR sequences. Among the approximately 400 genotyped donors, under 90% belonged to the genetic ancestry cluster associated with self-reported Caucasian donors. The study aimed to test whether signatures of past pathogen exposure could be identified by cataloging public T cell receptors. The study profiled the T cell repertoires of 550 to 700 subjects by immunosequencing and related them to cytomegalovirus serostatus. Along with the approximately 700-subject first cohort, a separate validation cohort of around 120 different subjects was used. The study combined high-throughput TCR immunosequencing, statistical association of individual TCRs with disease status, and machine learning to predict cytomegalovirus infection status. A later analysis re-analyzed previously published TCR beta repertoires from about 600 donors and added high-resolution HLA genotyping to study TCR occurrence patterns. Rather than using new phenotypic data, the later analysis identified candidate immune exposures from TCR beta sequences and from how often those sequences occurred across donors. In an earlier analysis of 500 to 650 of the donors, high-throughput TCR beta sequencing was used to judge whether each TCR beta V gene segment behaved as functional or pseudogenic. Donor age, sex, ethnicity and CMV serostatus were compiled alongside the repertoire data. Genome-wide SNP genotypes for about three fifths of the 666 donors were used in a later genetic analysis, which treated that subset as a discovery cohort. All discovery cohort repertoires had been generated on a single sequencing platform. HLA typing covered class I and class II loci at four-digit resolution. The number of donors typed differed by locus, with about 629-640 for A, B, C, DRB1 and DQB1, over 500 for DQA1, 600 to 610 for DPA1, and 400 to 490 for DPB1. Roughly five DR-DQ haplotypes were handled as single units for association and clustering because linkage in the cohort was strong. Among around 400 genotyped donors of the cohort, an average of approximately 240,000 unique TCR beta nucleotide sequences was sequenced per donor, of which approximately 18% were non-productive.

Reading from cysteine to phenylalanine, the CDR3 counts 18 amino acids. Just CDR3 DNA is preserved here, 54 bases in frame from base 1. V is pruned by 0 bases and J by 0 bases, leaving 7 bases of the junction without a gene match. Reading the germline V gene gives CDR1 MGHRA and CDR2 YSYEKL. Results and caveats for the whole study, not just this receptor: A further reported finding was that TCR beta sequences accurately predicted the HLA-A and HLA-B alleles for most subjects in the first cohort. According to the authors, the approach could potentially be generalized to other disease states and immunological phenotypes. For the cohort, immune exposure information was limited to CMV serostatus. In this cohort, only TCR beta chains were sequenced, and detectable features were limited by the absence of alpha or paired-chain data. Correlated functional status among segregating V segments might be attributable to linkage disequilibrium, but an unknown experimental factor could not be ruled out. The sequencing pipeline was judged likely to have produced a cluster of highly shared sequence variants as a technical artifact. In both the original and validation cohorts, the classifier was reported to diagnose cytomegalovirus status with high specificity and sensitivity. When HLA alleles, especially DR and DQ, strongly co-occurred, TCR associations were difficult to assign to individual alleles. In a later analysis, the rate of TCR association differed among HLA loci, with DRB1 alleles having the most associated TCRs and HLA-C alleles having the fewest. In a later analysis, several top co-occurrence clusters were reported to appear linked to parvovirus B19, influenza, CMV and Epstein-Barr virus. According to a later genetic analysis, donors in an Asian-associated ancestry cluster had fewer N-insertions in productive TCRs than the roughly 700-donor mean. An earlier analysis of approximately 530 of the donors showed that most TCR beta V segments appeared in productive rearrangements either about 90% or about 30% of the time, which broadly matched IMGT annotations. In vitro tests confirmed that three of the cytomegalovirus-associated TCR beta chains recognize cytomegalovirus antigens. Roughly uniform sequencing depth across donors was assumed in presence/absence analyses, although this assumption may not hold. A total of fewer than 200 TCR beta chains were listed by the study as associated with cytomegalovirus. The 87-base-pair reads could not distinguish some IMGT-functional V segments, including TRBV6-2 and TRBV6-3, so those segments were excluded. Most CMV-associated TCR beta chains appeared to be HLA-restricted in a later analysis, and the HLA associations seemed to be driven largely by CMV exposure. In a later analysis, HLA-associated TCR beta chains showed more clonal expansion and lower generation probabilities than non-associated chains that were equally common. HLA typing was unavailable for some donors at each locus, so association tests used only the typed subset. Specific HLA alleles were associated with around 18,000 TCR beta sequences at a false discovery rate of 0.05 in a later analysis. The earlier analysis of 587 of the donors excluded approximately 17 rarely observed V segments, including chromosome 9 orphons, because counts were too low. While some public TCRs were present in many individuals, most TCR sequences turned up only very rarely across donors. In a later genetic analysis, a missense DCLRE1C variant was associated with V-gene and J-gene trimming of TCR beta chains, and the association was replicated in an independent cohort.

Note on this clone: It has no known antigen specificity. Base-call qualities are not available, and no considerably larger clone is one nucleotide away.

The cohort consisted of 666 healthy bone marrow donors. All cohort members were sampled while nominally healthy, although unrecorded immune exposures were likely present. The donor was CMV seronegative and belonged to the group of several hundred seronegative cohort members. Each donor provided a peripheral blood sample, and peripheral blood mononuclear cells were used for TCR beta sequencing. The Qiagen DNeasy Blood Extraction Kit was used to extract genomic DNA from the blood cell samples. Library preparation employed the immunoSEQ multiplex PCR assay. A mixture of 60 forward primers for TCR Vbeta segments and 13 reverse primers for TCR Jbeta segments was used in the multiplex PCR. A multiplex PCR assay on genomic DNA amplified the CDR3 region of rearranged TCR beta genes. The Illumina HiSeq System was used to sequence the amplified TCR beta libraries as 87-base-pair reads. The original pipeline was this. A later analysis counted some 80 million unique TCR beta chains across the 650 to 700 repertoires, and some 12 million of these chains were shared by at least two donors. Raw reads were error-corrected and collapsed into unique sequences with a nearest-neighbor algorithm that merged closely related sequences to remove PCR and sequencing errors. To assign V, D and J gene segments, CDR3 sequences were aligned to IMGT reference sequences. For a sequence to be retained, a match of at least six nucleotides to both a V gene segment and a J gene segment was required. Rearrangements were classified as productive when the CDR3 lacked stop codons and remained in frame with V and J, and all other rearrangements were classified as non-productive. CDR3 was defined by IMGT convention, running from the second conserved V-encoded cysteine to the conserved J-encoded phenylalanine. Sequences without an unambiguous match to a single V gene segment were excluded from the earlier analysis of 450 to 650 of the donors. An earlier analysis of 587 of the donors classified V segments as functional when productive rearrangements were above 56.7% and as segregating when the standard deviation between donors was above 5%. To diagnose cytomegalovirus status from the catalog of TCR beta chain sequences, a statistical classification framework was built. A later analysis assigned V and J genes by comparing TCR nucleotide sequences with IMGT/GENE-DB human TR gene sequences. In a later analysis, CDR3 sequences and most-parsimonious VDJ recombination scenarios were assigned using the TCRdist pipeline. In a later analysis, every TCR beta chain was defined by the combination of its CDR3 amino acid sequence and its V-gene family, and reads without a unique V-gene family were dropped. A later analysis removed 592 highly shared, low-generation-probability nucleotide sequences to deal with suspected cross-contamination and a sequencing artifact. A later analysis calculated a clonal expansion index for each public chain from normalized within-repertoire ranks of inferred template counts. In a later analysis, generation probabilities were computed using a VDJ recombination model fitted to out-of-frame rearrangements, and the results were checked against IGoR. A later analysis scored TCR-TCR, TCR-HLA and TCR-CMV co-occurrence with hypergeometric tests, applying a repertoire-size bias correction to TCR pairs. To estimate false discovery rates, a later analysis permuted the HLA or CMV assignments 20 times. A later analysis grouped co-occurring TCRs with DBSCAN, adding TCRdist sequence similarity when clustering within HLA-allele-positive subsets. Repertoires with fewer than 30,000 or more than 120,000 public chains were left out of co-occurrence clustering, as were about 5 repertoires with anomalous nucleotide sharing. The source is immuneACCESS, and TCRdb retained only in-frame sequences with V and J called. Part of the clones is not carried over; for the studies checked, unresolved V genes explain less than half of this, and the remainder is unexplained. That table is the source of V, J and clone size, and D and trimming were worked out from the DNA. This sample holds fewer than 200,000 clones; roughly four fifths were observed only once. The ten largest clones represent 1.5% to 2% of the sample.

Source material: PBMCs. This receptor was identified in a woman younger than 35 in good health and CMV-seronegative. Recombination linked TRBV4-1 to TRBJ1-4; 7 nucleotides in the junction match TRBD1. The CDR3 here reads CASSQDRRGRATNEKLFF. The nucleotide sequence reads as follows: TGCGCCAGCAGCCAAGATCGCAGGGGGAGAGCAACTAATGAAAAACTGTTTTTT.